This TCR beta chain was captured by sequencing in a study of vaccination and CD4 T cells after COVID-19. Study-level results: Convalescent patient numbers were relatively low, with no early post-infection timepoints. Convalescent patients displayed a median roughly 88% of reactive clones emerging only post-vaccination.

This clonotype was detected only a few times. Its specificity is not known. At the Johns Hopkins FTIC core, DNA taken from cultured CD4+ T cells was sequenced by way of the Oncomine TCR Beta short-read assay. Genomic DNA was isolated from CD4+ T cells that had been cultured. From the PCR reads, TCRdb called clonotypes with MiXCR, one entry per CDR3 protein. The table has about 19,000 distinct CDR3 sequences, about 42% seen once. Indicated treatment: approximately 11-day PBMC culture with coronavirus spike peptide pools or control peptides (ViraFEST assay). The V gene end was trimmed by 3 bases and the J gene end by 5 bases; junction bases not matched to a gene: 8. From germline, CDR1 is KGHSH and CDR2 LQKENI. This CDR3 region has 15 residues.

Sequenced here: CD4+ T cells from blood, cultured in vitro, sampled before SARS-CoV-2 vaccination. The V and J genes are TRBV18 and TRBJ1-2, with TRBD1 identical over 8 bases. The clonotype comes from a human donor who had recovered from COVID-19. CDR3 residues: CASSPLDRVPYGYTF. The CDR3 nucleotides read TGTGCCAGCTCACCCTTGGACAGGGTTCCTTATGGCTACACCTTC.